The source of this T cell receptor (beta chain) is a study of T-cell memory formation after mild COVID-19 (TCRdb year 2021). Background for the entire study: TCR sequence clusters from the two donors were largely donor specific. In two donors, T-cell clones that expanded and contracted after mild COVID-19 were followed by sequencing TCRalpha and TCRbeta repertoires longitudinally. The cohort comprised two young, previously healthy adult volunteers, one female and one male. General findings and caveats noted by the study authors: Some responding clones were detected in pre-infection memory, which suggested that pre-existing cross-reactive memory T cells had joined the SARS-CoV-2 response. From day 15 to 85, contracting clones showed balanced CD4/CD8 phenotypes, whereas a second wave of clones that expanded from day 15 to 37 leaned towards CD4+. Contracting CD4+ clones were found mainly in CM and EM memory subsets, while CD8+ clones were enriched in EMRA. SARS-CoV-2 specificity of the second-wave clones peaking on day 37 was not confirmed. The study included only two mild cases, and larger cohorts that include severe cases with pre-infection samples were judged to be necessary.

This clonotype was observed a few times. Its antigen is still unknown. No base quality values were provided; no much bigger clone lies one nucleotide off. The instrument given in TCRdb is Illumina NovaSeq 6000. cDNA libraries for TCRalpha and TCRbeta were prepared by 5'RACE using constant-segment primers, with sample barcodes and unique molecular identifiers added. Trizol reagent was used to extract RNA from every sample. Library amplification was performed in two PCR steps, and a second sample barcode and Illumina TruSeq adapters were introduced in the second step. The libraries were sequenced on an Illumina NovaSeq using 2 x 150 bp paired-end reads. The published analysis was carried out like this. The reads were demultiplexed and collapsed into UMI-guided consensus sequences using migec v1.2.7. Using mixcr v2.1.11, the UMI consensuses were aligned to TRA and TRB V and J templates and assembled into clonotypes. A clonotype was counted as expanded or contracted only if both edgeR and NoisET called the change significant, with noise models trained on biological replicates. edgeR calls used a false discovery rate-adjusted p below 0.01 and a log2 fold-change threshold of 1. As an exploratory analysis of dynamics, max-normalized trajectories of the 1000 most abundant clonotypes were examined by PCA with hierarchical clustering. Each responding clone was given a CD4 or CD8 phenotype based on the CD4+ and CD8+ repertoires, which had been sequenced separately. The raw public data were reprocessed by TCRdb itself: fastp quality trimming at Q25, MiXCR clonotype calling, in-frame beta chains only. Here each entry gathers all rows of one CDR3 protein and keeps the most common genes and DNA. The V and J calls and clone size are TCRdb's, not the authors'. For this sample the table gives some 600,000 distinct CDR3 sequences, of which around 16% were detected only once. Jointly, the top ten make up about 8.1% of the sample.

Ficoll-Paque density gradient centrifugation was used to isolate PBMCs. Sequenced material: PBMCs or a T cell subset sorted from them (not recorded which). This receptor was obtained from an adult woman who had mild COVID-19 (a few samples of this study predate the infection). The sample titles of this study are shuffled in the database, so cell type and time point are left out; the donor was told from shared clones.

The nucleotides are TGCAGTGCTAGAGACACAGGAGGGTCGGATGGCTACACCTTC. It codes for CSARDTGGSDGYTF. The sequence joins TRBV20-1 to TRBJ1-2; matching of 5 bases hints at TRBD1 as the D gene. The CDR3 measures 14 amino acids from cysteine to phenylalanine. Solely the CDR3 DNA is kept, with 42 bases framed from the first base. Between the V and J ends, shortened by 0 bases and 6 bases respectively, the junction contains 14 bases. Sequences DFQATT (CDR1) and SNEGSKA (CDR2) are obtained from the germline V gene (reference sequence).